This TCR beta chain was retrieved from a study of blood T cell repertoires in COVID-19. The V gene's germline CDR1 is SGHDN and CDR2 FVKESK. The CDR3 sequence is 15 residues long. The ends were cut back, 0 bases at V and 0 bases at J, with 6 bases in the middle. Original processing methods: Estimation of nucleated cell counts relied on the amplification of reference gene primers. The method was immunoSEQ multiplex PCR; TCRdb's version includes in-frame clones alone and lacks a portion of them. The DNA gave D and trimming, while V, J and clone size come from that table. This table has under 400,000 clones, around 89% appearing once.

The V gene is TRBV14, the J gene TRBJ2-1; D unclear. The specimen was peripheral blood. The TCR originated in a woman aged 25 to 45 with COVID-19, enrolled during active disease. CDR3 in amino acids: CASSQEESSYNEQFF. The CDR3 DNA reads TGTGCCAGCAGCCAAGAAGAGAGCTCCTACAATGAGCAGTTCTTC.